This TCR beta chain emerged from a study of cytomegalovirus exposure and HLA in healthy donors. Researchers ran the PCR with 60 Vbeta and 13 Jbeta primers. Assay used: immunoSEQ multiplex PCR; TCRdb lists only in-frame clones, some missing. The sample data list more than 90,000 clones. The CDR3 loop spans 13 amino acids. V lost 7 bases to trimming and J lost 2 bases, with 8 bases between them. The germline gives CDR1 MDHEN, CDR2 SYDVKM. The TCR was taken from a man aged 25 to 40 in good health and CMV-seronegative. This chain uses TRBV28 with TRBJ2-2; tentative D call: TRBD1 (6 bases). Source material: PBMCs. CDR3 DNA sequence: TGTGCCAGCAAACAGGGCAACACCGGGGAGCTGTTTTTT. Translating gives CASKQGNTGELFF.